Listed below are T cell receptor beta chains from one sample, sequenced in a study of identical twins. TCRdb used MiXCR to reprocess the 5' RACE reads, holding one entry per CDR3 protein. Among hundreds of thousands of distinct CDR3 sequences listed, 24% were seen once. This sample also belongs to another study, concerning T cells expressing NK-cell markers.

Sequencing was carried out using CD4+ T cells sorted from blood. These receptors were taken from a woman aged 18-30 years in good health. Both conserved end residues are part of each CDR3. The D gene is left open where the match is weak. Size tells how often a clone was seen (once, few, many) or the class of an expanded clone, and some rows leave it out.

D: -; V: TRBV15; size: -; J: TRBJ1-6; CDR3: CATSRDYQNSPLHF; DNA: TGTGCCACCAGCAGAGATTATCAGAATTCACCCCTCCACTTT
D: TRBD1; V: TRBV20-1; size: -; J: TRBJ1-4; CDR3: CSAPGTGAQATNEKLFF; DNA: TGCAGTGCTCCCGGGACAGGGGCCCAAGCAACTAATGAAAAACTGTTTTTT
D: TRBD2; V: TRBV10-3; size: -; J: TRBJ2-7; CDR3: CAITPGGGWDEQYF; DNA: TGTGCCATCACCCCCGGGGGGGGTTGGGACGAGCAGTACTTC
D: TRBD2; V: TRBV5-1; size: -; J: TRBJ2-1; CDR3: CASSLASGGADEQFF; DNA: TGCGCCAGCAGCTTAGCTAGCGGGGGGGCCGATGAGCAGTTCTTC
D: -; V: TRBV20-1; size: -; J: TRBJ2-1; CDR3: CSARGWNEQFF; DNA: TGCAGTGCTAGAGGTTGGAATGAGCAGTTCTTC
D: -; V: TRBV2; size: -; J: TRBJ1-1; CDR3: CASSEDRSSTEAFF; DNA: TGTGCCAGCAGTGAAGACAGGTCTAGCACTGAAGCTTTCTTT
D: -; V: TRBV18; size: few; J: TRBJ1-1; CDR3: CASSPRANRAPMNTEAFF; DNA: TGTGCCAGCTCACCACGAGCGAACAGGGCGCCTATGAACACTGAAGCTTTCTTT
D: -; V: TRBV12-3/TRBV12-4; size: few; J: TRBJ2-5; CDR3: CASTTGFRETQYF; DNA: TGTGCCAGCACCACAGGGTTCCGGGAGACCCAGTACTTC
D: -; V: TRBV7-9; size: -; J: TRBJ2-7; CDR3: CASSPIRDSYEQYF; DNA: TGTGCCAGCAGCCCCATCCGGGACTCCTACGAGCAGTACTTC
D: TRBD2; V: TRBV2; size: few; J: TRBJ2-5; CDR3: CASGDMGGGQETQYF; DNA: TGTGCCAGCGGTGATATGGGGGGGGGCCAAGAGACCCAGTACTTC
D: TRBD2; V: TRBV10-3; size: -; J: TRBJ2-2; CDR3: CAIRTSGNTGELFF; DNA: TGTGCCATCAGGACTAGCGGTAACACCGGGGAGCTGTTTTTT
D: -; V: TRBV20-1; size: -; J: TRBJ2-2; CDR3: CSAFPSANTGELFF; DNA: TGCAGTGCTTTCCCAAGCGCGAACACCGGGGAGCTGTTTTTT
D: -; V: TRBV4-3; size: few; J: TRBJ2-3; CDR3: CASSQDRSGPQYF; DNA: TGCGCCAGCAGCCAAGATAGGAGCGGGCCGCAGTATTTT
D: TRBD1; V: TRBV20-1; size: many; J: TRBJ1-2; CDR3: CSAPSQGVPDGYTF; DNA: TGCAGTGCCCCGTCACAGGGGGTTCCCGATGGCTACACCTTC
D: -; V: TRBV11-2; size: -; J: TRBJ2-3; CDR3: CASSLDQATADTQYF; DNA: TGTGCCAGCAGCTTAGATCAGGCGACCGCAGATACGCAGTATTTT
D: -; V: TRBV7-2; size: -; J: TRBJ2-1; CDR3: CASSLRERGEQFF; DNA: TGTGCCAGCAGCTTAAGGGAACGCGGTGAGCAGTTCTTC
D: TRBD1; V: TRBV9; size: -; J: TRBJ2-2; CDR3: CASSAQQGANTGELFF; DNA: TGTGCCAGCAGCGCTCAACAGGGGGCGAACACCGGGGAGCTGTTTTTT
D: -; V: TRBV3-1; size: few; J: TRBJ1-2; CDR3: CASSQSVEGYTF; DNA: TGTGCCAGCAGCCAGTCAGTGGAGGGCTACACCTTC
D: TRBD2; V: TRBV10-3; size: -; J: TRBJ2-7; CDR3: CAISGTSGLNYEQYF; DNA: TGTGCCATCAGCGGGACTAGCGGACTCAACTACGAGCAGTACTTC
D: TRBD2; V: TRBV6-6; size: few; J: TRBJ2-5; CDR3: CASVRREAETQYF; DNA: TGTGCCAGCGTGCGGCGGGAGGCAGAGACCCAGTACTTC
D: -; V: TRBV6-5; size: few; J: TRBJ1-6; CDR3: CASSYSAFIGSPLHF; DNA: TGTGCCAGCAGTTACTCAGCCTTCATTGGTTCACCCCTCCACTTT
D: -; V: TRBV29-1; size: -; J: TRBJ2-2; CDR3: CSVGSDPRATGELFF; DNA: TGCAGCGTTGGGTCCGACCCGAGGGCGACCGGGGAGCTGTTTTTT